One and the same sample provided the 17 T cell receptor beta chains below, sequenced in a study of monozygotic twins with cystic fibrosis. Repertoires were generated with immunoSEQ multiplex PCR, while TCRdb's copy carries only in-frame clones and drops some. The sample holds about 19,000 clones, approximately 96% seen once. The material sequenced was blood. These receptors were taken from a woman aged 25 to 39 with cystic fibrosis.

The genes are TRBV29-1 and TRBJ2-1; 9 bases agree with TRBD2. This CDR3 region has 15 residues. Germline assignment: CDR1 SQVTM and CDR2 ANQGSEA. Unmatched junction bases numbered 7, after V lost 2 bases and J lost 5 bases. The CDR3 sequence is CSVELLAGTHNEQFF. CDR3 in DNA: TGCAGCGTTGAACTGCTAGCGGGGACACACAATGAGCAGTTCTTC.

V usage is TRBV25-1 and J usage is TRBJ2-5; D is unresolved. Germline CDR1 and CDR2: MGHDK and SYGVNS. This CDR3 comprises 14 residues. V lost 1 base and J 4 bases, leaving 10 bases between the germline ends. The CDR3 loop is CASSELRLGETQYF. CDR3 bases: TGTGCCAGCAGTGAATTAAGGTTGGGAGAGACCCAGTACTTC. The entire variable domain, with the rest obtained from reference TRBV25-1 and TRBJ2-5, is as follows: EADIYQTPRYLVIGTGKKITLECSQTMGHDKMYWYQQDPGMELHLIHYSYGVNSTEKGDLSSESTVSRIRTEHFPLTLESARPSHTSQYLCASSELRLGETQYFGPGTRLLVL.

This chain uses TRBV6-1 with TRBJ2-7; 7 nucleotides line up with TRBD1. V shed 6 bases, J shed 2 bases, and the junction held 7 bases outside the gene matches. Germline V gene data show CDR1 as MNHNS and CDR2 as SASEGT. The CDR3 covers 14 residues. The CDR3: CASRGRTGPYEQYF. The DNA of the CDR3 is TGTGCCAGCAGGGGTCGGACAGGTCCCTACGAGCAGTACTTC.

The table lists this clone with a count of one. The V and J genes are TRBV5-1 and TRBJ2-6; D uncertain. In germline, CDR1 is SGHRS, CDR2 YFSETQ. V lost 3 bases to trimming and J lost 0 bases, with 4 bases between them. CDR3 length: 14 amino acids. CDR3 coding DNA: TGCGCCAGCAGCTCGGTCTCTGGGGCCAACGTCCTGACTTTC. Its translation: CASSSVSGANVLTF. Full variable domain (missing parts from reference TRBV5-1 and TRBJ2-6): KAGVTQTPRYLIKTRGQQVTLSCSPISGHRSVSWYQQTPGQGLQFLFEYFSETQRNKGNFPGRFSGRQFSNSRSEMNVSTLELGDSALYLCASSSVSGANVLTFGAGSRLTVL.

V gene TRBV4-2 combines with J gene TRBJ1-5; 7 bases fit TRBD1. CDR3 length: 14 residues. Germline CDR1 reads LGHNA; CDR2 reads YNFKEQ. V was pared by 3 bases and J by 5 bases, with 4 bases of the junction left unmatched. The CDR3 sequence is CASSQTGYDQPQHF. Written as DNA, the CDR3 is TGTGCCAGCAGCCAGACAGGGTACGATCAGCCCCAGCATTTT.

The chain couples TRBV5-1 to TRBJ1-3, with D maybe TRBD1 (6 bases). CDR3 length equals 13 residues. The germline V and J ends were trimmed by 1 base and 7 bases, with 9 bases remaining between them. Germline assignment: CDR1 SGHRS and CDR2 YFSETQ. The CDR3 DNA reads as TGCGCCAGCAGCTTGAGGCAGGGGAACACCATATATTTT. This codes for CASSLRQGNTIYF. The full variable domain, in which reference TRBV5-1 and TRBJ1-3 provide the parts outside the CDR3, is KAGVTQTPRYLIKTRGQQVTLSCSPISGHRSVSWYQQTPGQGLQFLFEYFSETQRNKGNFPGRFSGRQFSNSRSEMNVSTLELGDSALYLCASSLRQGNTIYFGEGSWLTVV.

The chain carries TRBV7-9 and TRBJ1-1; TRBD1 is a possible D gene (6 bases). The CDR3 spans 13 residues. Germline V lookup: CDR1 SEHNR, CDR2 FQNEAQ (reference sequence). Deletions cut 5 bases from V and 4 bases from J, with 11 bases between. The chain's CDR3 is CASSRGGATEAFF. CDR3 sequence (DNA): TGTGCCAGCAGCCGGGGGGGCGCCACTGAAGCTTTCTTT. Full variable domain (missing parts from reference TRBV7-9 and TRBJ1-1): DTGVSQNPRHKITKRGQNVTFRCDPISEHNRLYWYRQTLGQGPEFLTYFQNEAQLEKSRLLSDRFSAERPKGSFSTLEIQRTEQGDSAMYLCASSRGGATEAFFGQGTRLTVV.

The rearrangement uses TRBV10-3 and TRBJ1-4, with D unresolved. V was cut by 6 bases and J by 3 bases, with 11 bases left in between. CDR1 ENHRY and CDR2 SYGVKD come from the germline V gene. The CDR3 contains 14 residues. The CDR3 is CAIRPDKANEKLFF. CDR3 sequence (DNA): TGTGCCATCAGACCCGACAAGGCTAATGAAAAACTGTTTTTT.

This chain connects TRBV10-1 to TRBJ1-2; 7 nucleotides agree with TRBD1. Trimming took 5 bases from V and 8 from J; bases not matched to a gene: 8. The length of the CDR3 is 13 residues. CDR1 is WNHNN and CDR2 is SYGVQD in the germline V gene (reference sequence). In DNA form, the CDR3 reads TGCGCCAGCAGTCCCTCTGGGACAGCCGGCTACACCTTC. This encodes CASSPSGTAGYTF.

The chain carries TRBV2 and TRBJ1-6; 9 bases agree with TRBD1. The CDR3 is made up of 15 amino acids. V gave up 5 bases and J gave up 6 bases; unmatched junction bases: 5. Per germline, CDR1 SNHLY and CDR2 FYNNEI. This CDR3 is CASSSGTGSNSPLHF. The CDR3 nucleotides read TGTGCCAGCAGTTCCGGGACAGGGAGTAATTCACCCCTCCACTTT. Combining the CDR3 with reference TRBV2 and TRBJ1-6 gives the whole variable domain EPEVTQTPSHQVTQMGQEVILRCVPISNHLYFYWYRQILGQKVEFLVSFYNNEISEKSEIFDDQFSVERPDGSNFTLKIRSTKLEDSAMYFCASSSGTGSNSPLHFGNGTRLTVT.

The gene calls are TRBV6-5 and TRBJ2-5; 7 bases fit TRBD2. The CDR3 extends over 15 amino acids. CDR1 and CDR2 (germline): MNHEY, SVGAGI. V trimming: 5 bases; J trimming: 3 bases; junction bases outside the gene matches: 9. The DNA for the CDR3 is TGTGCCAGCAGTGGCGGGGGAGTTGGGGAAGAGACCCAGTACTTC. This gives the protein CASSGGGVGEETQYF.

The chain links TRBV9 to TRBJ1-5; D is possibly TRBD1 (6 bases). The germline V and J ends were trimmed by 2 bases and 2 bases, with 8 bases remaining between them. Germline values: CDR1 SGDLS, CDR2 YYNGEE. The CDR3 has 14 amino acids. The CDR3 DNA sequence: TGTGCCAGCAGCGTCTCAGGGGGCAATCAGCCCCAGCATTTT. This codes for CASSVSGGNQPQHF.

The chain is built from TRBV6-1 and TRBJ2-7; 7 nucleotides agree with TRBD1. Germline loops: CDR1 MNHNS, CDR2 SASEGT. The CDR3 contains 14 residues. Trimming at V came to 6 bases and at J to 0 bases, leaving 5 bases not matched to a gene. In DNA form, the CDR3 reads TGTGCCAGCAGCGGACAGGCGCCCTCCTACGAGCAGTACTTC. Its protein is CASSGQAPSYEQYF.

The V call is TRBV30, the J call TRBJ1-6; D remains unclear. Germline V gene lookup returns CDR1 GTSNPN and CDR2 SVGIG (reference sequence). V was shortened by 3 bases and J by 10 bases, with 13 bases between the two germline ends. The CDR3 has 13 amino acids. CDR3 bases: TGTGCCTGGAGAGGGCAGGTTAACTCACCCCTCCACTTT. Its translation is CAWRGQVNSPLHF.

Of note for this clone: At one of its ends the junction is not consistent with the germline gene, which may arise from a read error. The chain couples TRBV5-1 to TRBJ1-1, with 7 bases lining up with TRBD1. The CDR3 is made up of 15 amino acids. CDR1 is SGHRS, CDR2 YFSETQ, per germline. CDR3 amino acids: CASSFVDATTGAGTF. The CDR3 DNA reads TGCGCCAGCAGCTTTGTCGATGCAACCACAGGGGCCGGGACCTTT.

This chain connects TRBV4-1 to TRBJ2-2; the match to TRBD1 covers 7 bases. CDR1 and CDR2 (germline): MGHRA, YSYEKL. V lost 0 bases and J lost 2; bases outside the gene matches: 3. The CDR3 length is 16 residues. The CDR3: CASSQEGGRNTGELFF. CDR3 sequence (DNA): TGCGCCAGCAGCCAAGAAGGGGGCCGAAACACCGGGGAGCTGTTTTTT.

The chain carries TRBV6-1 and TRBJ2-3; D call uncertain. The CDR3 totals 13 residues. Per germline, CDR1 MNHNS and CDR2 SASEGT. CDR3 in DNA: TGTGCTGGGCAAGGGTTACGCACAGATACGCAGTATTTT. Translating it yields CAGQGLRTDTQYF.